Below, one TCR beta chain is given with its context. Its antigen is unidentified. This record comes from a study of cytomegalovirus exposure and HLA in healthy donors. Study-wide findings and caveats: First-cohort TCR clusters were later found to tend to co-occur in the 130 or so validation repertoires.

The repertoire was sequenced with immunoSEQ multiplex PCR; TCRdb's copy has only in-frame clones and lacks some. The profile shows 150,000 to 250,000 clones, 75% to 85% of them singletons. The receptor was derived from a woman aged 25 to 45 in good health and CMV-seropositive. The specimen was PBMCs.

CDR3 nucleotides: TGTGCCAGTGCCAGGGTTAGGGGCTCCTACAATGAGCAGTTCTTC. Encoded protein: CASARVRGSYNEQFF. The chain recombines TRBV2 with TRBJ2-1, with D maybe TRBD1 (5 bases). Trimming left V 9 bases short and J 0 bases short, with 15 bases between. Germline lookup yields CDR1 SNHLY and CDR2 FYNNEI. The CDR3 loop spans 15 amino acids.